Below, one T cell receptor beta chain is given with its context. Clones were sequenced by immunoSEQ multiplex PCR, and TCRdb holds only the in-frame ones, with some missing. Found here are 350,000 to 450,000 clones, more than 70% of them singletons; the top ten hold about 2.1%. Membership in each cohort depended on participant-reported clinical history. The sample originates from a study of blood T cell repertoires in COVID-19. Trimming took off 7 bases at V and 3 bases at J, with 16 bases between the two ends. The CDR3 totals 15 residues. Germline V gives CDR1 LNHDA, CDR2 SQIVND (reference sequence).

J is TRBJ1-5 and V is TRBV19; D gene uncertain. This TCR was sampled from a man aged 35-49 years in a cohort exposed to, infected with or recovered from COVID-19 (not recorded which). The sample consisted of PBMCs or T cells enriched from blood (not recorded which). The CDR3 DNA follows: TGTGCCAGTAAGCCCTGGGAGGGTGACAATCAGCCCCAGCATTTT. Protein product: CASKPWEGDNQPQHF.